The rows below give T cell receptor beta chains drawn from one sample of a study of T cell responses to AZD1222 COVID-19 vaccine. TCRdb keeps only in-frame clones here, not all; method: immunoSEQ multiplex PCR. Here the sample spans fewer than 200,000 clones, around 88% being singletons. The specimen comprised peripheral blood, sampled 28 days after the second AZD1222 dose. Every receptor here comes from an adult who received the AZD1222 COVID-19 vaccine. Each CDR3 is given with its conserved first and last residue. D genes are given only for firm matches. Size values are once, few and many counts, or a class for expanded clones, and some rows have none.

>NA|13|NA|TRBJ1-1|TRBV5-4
TGTGCCAGCAGCTTGGTAGTGAACACTGAAGCTTTCTTT
CASSLVVNTEAFF
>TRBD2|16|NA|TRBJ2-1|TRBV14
TGTGCCAGCAGCCAAGATAGCGGGGGCTCCTACAATGAGCAGTTCTTC
CASSQDSGGSYNEQFF
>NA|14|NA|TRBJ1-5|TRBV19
TGTGCCAGTAGTTTCGGACAGAGCAATCAGCCCCAGCATTTT
CASSFGQSNQPQHF
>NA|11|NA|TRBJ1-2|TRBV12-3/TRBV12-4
TGTGCCAGCAGCCCCGGGAGCGGCTACACCTTC
CASSPGSGYTF
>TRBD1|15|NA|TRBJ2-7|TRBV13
TGTGCCAGCAGCTTAGGGGGCATAGGGGGCCACGAGCAGTACTTC
CASSLGGIGGHEQYF
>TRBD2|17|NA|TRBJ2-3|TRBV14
TGTGCCAGCAGCCAAGAACGACGGGACTATAGCACAGATACGCAGTATTTT
CASSQERRDYSTDTQYF
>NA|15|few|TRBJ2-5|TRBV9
TGTGCCAGCAGCTCGTTTGGGGGCAGTCAAGAGACCCAGTACTTC
CASSSFGGSQETQYF
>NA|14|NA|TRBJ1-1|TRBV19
TGTGCCAGTAGTTTCCGGGGGATGAACACTGAAGCTTTCTTT
CASSFRGMNTEAFF
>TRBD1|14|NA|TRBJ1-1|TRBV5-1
TGCGCCAGCAGCTGGACAGGTGGCCCCACTGAAGCTTTCTTT
CASSWTGGPTEAFF
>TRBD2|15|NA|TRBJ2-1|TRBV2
TGTGCCAGCAGTGAAGCGGCGGGGGGATACAATGAGCAGTTCTTC
CASSEAAGGYNEQFF
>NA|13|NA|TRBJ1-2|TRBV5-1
TGCGCCAGCAGCACAACAGGGACGTACGGCTACACCTTC
CASSTTGTYGYTF
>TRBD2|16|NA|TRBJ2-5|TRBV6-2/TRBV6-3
TGTGCCAGCAGTTTCCTGACTAGCGGGGGAAAAGAGACCCAGTACTTC
CASSFLTSGGKETQYF
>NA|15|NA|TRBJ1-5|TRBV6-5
TGTGCCAGCAAGGGAACAGCATATAGCAATCAGCCCCAGCATTTT
CASKGTAYSNQPQHF
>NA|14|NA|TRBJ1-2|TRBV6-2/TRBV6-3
TGTGCCAGCAGCCTAGGGGCCTCTAACTATGGCTACACCTTC
CASSLGASNYGYTF
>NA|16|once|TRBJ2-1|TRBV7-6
TGTGCCAGCAGCCCCAACCAAGGCCGGGGATACAATGAGCAGTTCTTC
CASSPNQGRGYNEQFF
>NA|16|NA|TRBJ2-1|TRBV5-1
TGCGCCAGCAGCTTGTTGTCGGGTAGCTCCTACAATGAGCAGTTCTTC
CASSLLSGSSYNEQFF
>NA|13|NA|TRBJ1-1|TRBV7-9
TGTGCCAGCAGACCAGCAGCGAACACTGAAGCTTTCTTT
CASRPAANTEAFF
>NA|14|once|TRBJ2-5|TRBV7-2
TGTGCCAGCAGCATTGACAGGTACCAAGAGACCCAGTACTTC
CASSIDRYQETQYF
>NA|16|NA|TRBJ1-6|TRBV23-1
TGCGCCAGCAGCCCGGGGCAGGGAATTTATAATTCACCCCTCCACTTT
CASSPGQGIYNSPLHF
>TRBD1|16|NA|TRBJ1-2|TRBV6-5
TGTGCCAGCAGTTACTTGGGGAGGGGGCAGGGCTATGGCTACACCTTC
CASSYLGRGQGYGYTF
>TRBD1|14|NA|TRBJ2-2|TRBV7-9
TGTGCCAGTGACCCAGGGGGCGGCACCGGGGAGCTGTTTTTT
CASDPGGGTGELFF
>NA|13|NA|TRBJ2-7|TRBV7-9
TGTGCCAGCAGCTTTATAAGCTCCTACGAGCAGTACTTC
CASSFISSYEQYF
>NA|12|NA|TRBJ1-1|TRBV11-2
TGTGCCAGCAGCGGGAACAGGGCCAGGGCTTTCTTT
CASSGNRARAFF
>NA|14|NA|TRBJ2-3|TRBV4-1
TGCGCCAGCAGCCAACCGACTAGCACAGATACGCAGTATTTT
CASSQPTSTDTQYF
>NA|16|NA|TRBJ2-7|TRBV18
TGTGCCAGCTCACCCCAAGTAACGACGTCTTCCTACGAGCAGTACTTC
CASSPQVTTSSYEQYF
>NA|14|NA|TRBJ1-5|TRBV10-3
TGTGCCATCAACGACTTCGGGAGCAATCAGCCCCAGCATTTT
CAINDFGSNQPQHF
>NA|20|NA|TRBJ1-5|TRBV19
TGTGCCAGTAGTCCCCGGGCGGAGGGACTGCTTTTGTCTAGCAATCAGCCCCAGCATTTT
CASSPRAEGLLLSSNQPQHF
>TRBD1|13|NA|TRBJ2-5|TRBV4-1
TGCGCCAGCAGCCTGGGACAGCTAGAGACCCAGTACTTC
CASSLGQLETQYF
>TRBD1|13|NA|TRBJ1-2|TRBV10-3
TGTGCCATCAGTGGGGACAGTAACTATGGCTACACCTTC
CAISGDSNYGYTF
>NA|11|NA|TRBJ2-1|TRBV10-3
TGTGCCATCCGCTGGTCGAATGAGCAGTTCTTC
CAIRWSNEQFF
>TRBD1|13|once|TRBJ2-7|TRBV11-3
TGTGCCAGCAGCTGGGGACAGTTCTACGAGCAGTACTTC
CASSWGQFYEQYF
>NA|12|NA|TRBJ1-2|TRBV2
TGTGCCAGCAGTGGGACAGTCTATGGCTACACCTTC
CASSGTVYGYTF
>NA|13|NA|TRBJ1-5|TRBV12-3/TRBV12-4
TGTGCCAGCAGTTTAACGGGACCGCAGCCCCAGCATTTT
CASSLTGPQPQHF
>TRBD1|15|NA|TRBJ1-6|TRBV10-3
TGTGCCATCAGGGGACAGTCTTTGAATAATTCACCCCTCCACTTT
CAIRGQSLNNSPLHF
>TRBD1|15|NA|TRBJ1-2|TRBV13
TGTGCCAGCAGCTTAGGGACAGGGAATAACTATGGCTACACCTTC
CASSLGTGNNYGYTF
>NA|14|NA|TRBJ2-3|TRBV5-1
TGCGCCAGCAGCAAACAGGGAGAGGGAGATACGCAGTATTTT
CASSKQGEGDTQYF
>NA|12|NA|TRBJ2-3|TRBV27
TGTGCCAGCAGTCCCCCCGGGACACAGCAGTATTTT
CASSPPGTQQYF